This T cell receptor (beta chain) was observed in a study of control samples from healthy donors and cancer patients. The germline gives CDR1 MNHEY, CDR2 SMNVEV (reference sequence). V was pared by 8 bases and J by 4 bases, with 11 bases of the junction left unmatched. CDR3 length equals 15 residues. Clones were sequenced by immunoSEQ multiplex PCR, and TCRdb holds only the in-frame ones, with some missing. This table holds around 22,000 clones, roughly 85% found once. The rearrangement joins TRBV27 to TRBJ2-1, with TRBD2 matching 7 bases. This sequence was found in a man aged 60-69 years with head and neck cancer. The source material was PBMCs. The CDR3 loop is CASAGRPSGYNEQFF. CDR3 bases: TGTGCCAGCGCCGGTCGGCCTAGCGGTTACAATGAGCAGTTCTTC.